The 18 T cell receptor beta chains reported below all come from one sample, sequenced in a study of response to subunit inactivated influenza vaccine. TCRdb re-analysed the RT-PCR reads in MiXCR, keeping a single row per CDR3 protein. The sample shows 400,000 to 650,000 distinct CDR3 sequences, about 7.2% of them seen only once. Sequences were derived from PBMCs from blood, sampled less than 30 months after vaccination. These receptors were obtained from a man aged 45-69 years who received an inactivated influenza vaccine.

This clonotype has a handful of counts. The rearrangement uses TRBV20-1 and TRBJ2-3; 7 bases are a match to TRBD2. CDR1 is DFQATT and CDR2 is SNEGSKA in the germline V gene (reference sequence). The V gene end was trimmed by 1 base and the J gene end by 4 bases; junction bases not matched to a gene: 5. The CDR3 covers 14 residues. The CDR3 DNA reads TGCAGTGCTAGAGCCCCACTAGCGTCAGATACGCAGTATTTT. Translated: CSARAPLASDTQYF.

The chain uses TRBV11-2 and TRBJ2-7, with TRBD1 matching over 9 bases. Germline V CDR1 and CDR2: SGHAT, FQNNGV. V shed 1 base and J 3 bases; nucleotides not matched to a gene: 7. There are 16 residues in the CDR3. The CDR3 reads CASSLGLGTGFYEQYF. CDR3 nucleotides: TGTGCCAGCAGCTTAGGATTGGGGACAGGGTTCTACGAGCAGTACTTC.

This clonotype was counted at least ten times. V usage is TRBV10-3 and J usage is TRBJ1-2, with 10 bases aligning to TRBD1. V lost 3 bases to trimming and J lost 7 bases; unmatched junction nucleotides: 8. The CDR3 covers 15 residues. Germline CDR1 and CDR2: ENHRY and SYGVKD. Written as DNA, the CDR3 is TGTGCCATCAGTGAACCCGGGACAGGGGCTTCTGGCTACACCTTC. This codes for CAISEPGTGASGYTF.

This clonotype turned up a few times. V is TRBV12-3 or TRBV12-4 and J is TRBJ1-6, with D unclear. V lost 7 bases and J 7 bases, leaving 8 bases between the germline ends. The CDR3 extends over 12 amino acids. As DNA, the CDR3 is TGTGCCAGCACCGAAAGCAATTCACCCCTCCACTTT. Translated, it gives CASTESNSPLHF.

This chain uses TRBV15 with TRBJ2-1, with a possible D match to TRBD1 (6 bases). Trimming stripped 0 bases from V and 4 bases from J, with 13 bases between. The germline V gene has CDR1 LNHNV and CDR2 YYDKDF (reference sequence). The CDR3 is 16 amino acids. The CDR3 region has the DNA TGTGCCACCAGCAGAGAAAGACAGGATATTTACAATGAGCAGTTCTTC. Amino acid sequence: CATSRERQDIYNEQFF. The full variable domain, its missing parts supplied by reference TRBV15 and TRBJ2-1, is DAMVIQNPRYQVTQFGKPVTLSCSQTLNHNVMYWYQQKSSQAPKLLFHYYDKDFNNEADTPDNFQSRRPNTSFCFLDIRSPGLGDTAMYLCATSRERQDIYNEQFFGPGTRLTVL.

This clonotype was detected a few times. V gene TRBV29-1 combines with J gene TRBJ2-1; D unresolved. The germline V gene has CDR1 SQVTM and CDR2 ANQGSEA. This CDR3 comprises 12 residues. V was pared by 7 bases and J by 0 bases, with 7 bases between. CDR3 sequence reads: CSGSFSYNEQFF. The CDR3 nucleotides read TGCAGCGGGAGTTTCTCCTACAATGAGCAGTTCTTC.

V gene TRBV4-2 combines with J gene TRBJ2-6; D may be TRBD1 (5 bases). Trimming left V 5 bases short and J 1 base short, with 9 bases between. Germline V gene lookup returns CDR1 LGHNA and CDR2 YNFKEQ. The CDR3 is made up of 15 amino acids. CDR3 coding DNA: TGTGCCAGCAGCTTACAGGAGTCTGGGGCCAACGTCCTGACTTTC. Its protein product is CASSLQESGANVLTF.

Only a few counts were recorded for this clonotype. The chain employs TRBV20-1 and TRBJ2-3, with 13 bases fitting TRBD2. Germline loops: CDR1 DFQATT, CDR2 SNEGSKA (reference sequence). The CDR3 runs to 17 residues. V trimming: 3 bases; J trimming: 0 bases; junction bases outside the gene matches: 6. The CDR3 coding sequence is TGCAGTGCTAGCACTAGCGGGGGGGTAACTAGCACAGATACGCAGTATTTT. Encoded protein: CSASTSGGVTSTDTQYF.

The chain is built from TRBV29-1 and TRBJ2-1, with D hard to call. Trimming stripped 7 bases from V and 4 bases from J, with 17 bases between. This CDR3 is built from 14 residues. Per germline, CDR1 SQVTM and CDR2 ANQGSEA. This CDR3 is CSAGNSEWYNEQFF. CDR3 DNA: TGCAGCGCGGGTAACTCCGAGTGGTACAATGAGCAGTTCTTC.

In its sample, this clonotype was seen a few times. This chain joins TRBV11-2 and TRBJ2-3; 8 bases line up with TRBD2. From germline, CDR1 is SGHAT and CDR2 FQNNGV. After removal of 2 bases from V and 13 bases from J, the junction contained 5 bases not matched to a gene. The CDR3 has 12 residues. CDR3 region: CASSLIAGPKYF. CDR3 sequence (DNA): TGTGCCAGCAGCTTAATAGCGGGGCCCAAGTATTTT. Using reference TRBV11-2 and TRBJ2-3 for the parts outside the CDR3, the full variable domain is EAGVAQSPRYKIIEKRQSVAFWCNPISGHATLYWYQQILGQGPKLLIQFQNNGVVDDSQLPKDRFSAERLKGVDSTLKIQPAKLEDSAVYLCASSLIAGPKYFGPGTRLTVL.

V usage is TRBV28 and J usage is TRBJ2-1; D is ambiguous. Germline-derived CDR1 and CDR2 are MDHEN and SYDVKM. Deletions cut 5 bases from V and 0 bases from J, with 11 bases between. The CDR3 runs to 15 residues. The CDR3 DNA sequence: TGTGCCAGCAGTATATCAGAGAGCTCCTACAATGAGCAGTTCTTC. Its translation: CASSISESSYNEQFF. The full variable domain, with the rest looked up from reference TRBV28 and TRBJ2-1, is DVKVTQSSRYLVKRTGEKVFLECVQDMDHENMFWYRQDPGLGLRLIYFSYDVKMKEKGDIPEGYSVSREKKERFSLILESASTNQTSMYLCASSISESSYNEQFFGPGTRLTVL.

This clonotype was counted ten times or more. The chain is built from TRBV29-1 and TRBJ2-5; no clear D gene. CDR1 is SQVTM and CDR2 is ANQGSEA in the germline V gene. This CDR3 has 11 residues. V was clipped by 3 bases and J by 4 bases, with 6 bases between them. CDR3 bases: TGCAGCGTTGACAAGAGAGAGACCCAGTACTTC. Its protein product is CSVDKRETQYF.

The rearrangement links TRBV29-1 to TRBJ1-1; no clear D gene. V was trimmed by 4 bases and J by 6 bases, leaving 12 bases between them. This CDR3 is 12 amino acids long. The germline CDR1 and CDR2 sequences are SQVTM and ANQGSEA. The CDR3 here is CSVGVQVSEAFF. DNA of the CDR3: TGCAGCGTTGGAGTTCAGGTCTCTGAAGCTTTCTTT.

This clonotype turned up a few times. CDR3 in amino acids: CASRPAGVRMGEQYF. The CDR3 DNA sequence: TGTGCCAGCAGACCGGCGGGGGTACGGATGGGGGAGCAGTACTTC. The rearrangement uses TRBV6-2 or TRBV6-3 and TRBJ2-7; 7 bases map to TRBD2. The germline CDR1 and CDR2 sequences are MNHEY and SVGEGT. With 6 bases clipped from V and 7 bases from J, the junction kept 15 bases outside the gene matches. The CDR3 has 15 residues.

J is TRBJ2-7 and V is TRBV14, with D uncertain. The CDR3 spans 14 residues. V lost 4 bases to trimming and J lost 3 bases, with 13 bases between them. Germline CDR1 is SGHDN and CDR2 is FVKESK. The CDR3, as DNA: TGTGCCAGCAGCCGAACGGACCGGTTCTACGAGCAGTACTTC. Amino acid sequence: CASSRTDRFYEQYF.

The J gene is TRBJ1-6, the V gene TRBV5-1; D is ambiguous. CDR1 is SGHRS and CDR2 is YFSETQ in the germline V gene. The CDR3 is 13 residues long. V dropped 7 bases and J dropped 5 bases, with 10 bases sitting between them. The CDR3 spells CASGEGHNSPLHF. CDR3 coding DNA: TGCGCCAGCGGGGAAGGTCATAATTCACCCCTCCACTTT.

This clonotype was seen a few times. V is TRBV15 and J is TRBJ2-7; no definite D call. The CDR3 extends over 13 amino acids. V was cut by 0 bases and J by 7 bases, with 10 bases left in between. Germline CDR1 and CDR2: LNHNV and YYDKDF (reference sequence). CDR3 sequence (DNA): TGTGCCACCAGCAGAGAGTCTCAGGAGGAGCAGTACTTC. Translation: CATSRESQEEQYF.

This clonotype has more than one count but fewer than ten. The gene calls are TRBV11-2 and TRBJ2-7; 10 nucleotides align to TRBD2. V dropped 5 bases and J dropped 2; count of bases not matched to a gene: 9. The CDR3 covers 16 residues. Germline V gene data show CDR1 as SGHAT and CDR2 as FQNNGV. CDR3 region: CASSPRTSGTTYEQYF. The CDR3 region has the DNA TGTGCCAGCAGCCCGAGGACTAGCGGAACAACCTACGAGCAGTACTTC.